Below, 12 T cell receptor beta chains from the same sample are listed, as sequenced in a study of blood T cell repertoires in COVID-19. This table comes from immunoSEQ multiplex PCR, and its TCRdb copy is limited to in-frame clones, with some not included. The sample includes a few hundred thousand clones, roughly 80% seen only once; the top ten take 7.5% to 10%. The sample was peripheral blood. All receptors come from a man older than 75 with acute or convalescent COVID-19.

V and J are TRBV6-6 and TRBJ1-5, with 11 bases that match TRBD1. Trimming removed 5 bases from V and 2 bases from J; junction bases left unmatched: 5. Germline V gene sequence: CDR1 MNHNY, CDR2 SVGAGI (reference sequence). This CDR3 has 16 residues. The CDR3 bases are TGTGCCAGCAGTCGTCGGACAGGGGGCCGCAATCAGCCCCAGCATTTT. Protein product: CASSRRTGGRNQPQHF.

This rearrangement joins TRBV11-2 to TRBJ2-1; possibly TRBD1 for D (6 bases). V was shortened by 5 bases and J by 8 bases, with 13 bases between the two germline ends. The CDR3 consists of 13 residues. CDR1 SGHAT and CDR2 FQNNGV come from the germline V gene. The chain's CDR3 is CASSPGHLDEQFF. In nucleotides, the CDR3 is TGTGCCAGCAGCCCGGGACATTTGGATGAGCAGTTCTTC.

CDR3 in amino acids: CASSSAGGGGYTF. Here the CDR3 DNA reads TGTGCCAGCAGCTCTGCAGGGGGAGGTGGCTACACCTTC. The chain has TRBV7-3 and TRBJ1-2; 7 nucleotides line up with TRBD1. The germline CDR1 and CDR2 sequences are SGHTA and FQGTGA. The V gene end was trimmed by 4 bases and the J gene end by 7 bases; junction bases not matched to a gene: 6. The CDR3 runs 13 residues.

The J gene is TRBJ1-4, the V gene TRBV7-6, with D perhaps matching TRBD1 (5 bases). Trimming took 1 base from V and 7 from J, leaving 10 bases between them. Per the germline V gene, CDR1 is SGHVS and CDR2 is FNYEAQ. The CDR3 spans 14 residues. CDR3 DNA sequence: TGTGCCAGCAGCTTAGGGGACTTATCTGAAAAACTGTTTTTT. Protein: CASSLGDLSEKLFF.

A note on this clone: Other DNA sequences in this sample translate to the same CDR3. The V gene is TRBV18, the J gene TRBJ2-1; 7 bases agree with TRBD2. V was clipped by 3 bases and J by 4 bases; unmatched bases: 6. Per the germline V gene, CDR1 is KGHSH and CDR2 is LQKENI. The CDR3 consists of 15 residues. The CDR3 region is CASSPPLAVYNEQFF. The CDR3 DNA reads as TGTGCCAGCTCACCCCCCCTAGCGGTTTACAATGAGCAGTTCTTC.

The chain carries TRBV6-5 and TRBJ1-5, with 8 bases aligning to TRBD1. With 8 bases clipped from V and 3 bases from J, the junction kept 9 bases outside the gene matches. The CDR3 has 15 amino acids. Germline V gene lookup returns CDR1 MNHEY and CDR2 SVGAGI. CDR3 DNA: TGTGCCAGCGATCTAAACAGGGGGATCAATCAGCCCCAGCATTTT. It specifies CASDLNRGINQPQHF.

As regards this clone: The same CDR3 arises from other DNA sequences in this sample as well. V and J are TRBV11-2 and TRBJ2-5; D ambiguous. The V and J ends lost 0 bases and 6 bases respectively, with 5 bases between them. The CDR3 covers 12 residues. Germline V lookup: CDR1 SGHAT, CDR2 FQNNGV. The CDR3 bases are TGTGCCAGCAGCTTAGATCAGAAGACCCAGTACTTC. Encoded protein: CASSLDQKTQYF.

The chain couples TRBV7-9 to TRBJ1-6, with 7 bases that match TRBD1. Germline V gene lookup returns CDR1 SEHNR and CDR2 FQNEAQ (reference sequence). V was pared by 5 bases and J by 6 bases, with 7 bases of the junction left unmatched. This CDR3 is built from 15 residues. CDR3 sequence reads: CASSPRDSLNSPLHF. The CDR3 DNA reads as TGTGCCAGCAGCCCTCGGGACAGCCTTAATTCACCCCTCCACTTT.

The chain joins TRBV15 to TRBJ2-7, with D perhaps matching TRBD1 (6 bases). CDR1 and CDR2 from the germline V gene are LNHNV and YYDKDF (reference sequence). Trimming took 0 bases from V and 3 from J, leaving 18 bases between them. This CDR3 is 17 amino acids long. The CDR3 sequence: CATSRDFPGVGNYEQYF. CDR3 in DNA: TGTGCCACCAGCAGAGATTTTCCAGGGGTGGGGAACTACGAGCAGTACTTC.

V gene TRBV12-5 combines with J gene TRBJ2-4; 7 nucleotides agree with TRBD2. Trimming cost V 7 bases and J 0 bases; bases outside gene matches: 18. The CDR3 length is 19 residues. Looked up from germline, CDR1 is LGHNT and CDR2 is FRNRAP. CDR3 DNA sequence: TGTGCTAGTGCCGCCGTGGGGGGGAGAGAGAGTCTAGCCAAAAACATTCAGTACTTC. Translated, it gives CASAAVGGRESLAKNIQYF.

The chain combines TRBV10-3 with TRBJ2-7; 7 nucleotides agree with TRBD2. V gave up 0 bases and J gave up 0 bases; unmatched junction bases: 5. In germline, CDR1 is ENHRY, CDR2 SYGVKD. The CDR3 length is 16 residues. CDR3 coding DNA: TGTGCCATCAGTGAGTCGATGGGGGGGAGCTCCTACGAGCAGTACTTC. Protein: CAISESMGGSSYEQYF.

The chain recombines TRBV6-6 with TRBJ1-2; weak D call: TRBD1 (6 bases). Per the germline V gene, CDR1 is MNHNY and CDR2 is SVGAGI (reference sequence). The CDR3 has 15 amino acids. The germline V and J ends were trimmed by 6 bases and 4 bases, with 18 bases remaining between them. The CDR3, as DNA: TGTGCCAGCAGGTCTCCCCAGGGGAGGGGCTATGGCTACACCTTC. It codes for CASRSPQGRGYGYTF.